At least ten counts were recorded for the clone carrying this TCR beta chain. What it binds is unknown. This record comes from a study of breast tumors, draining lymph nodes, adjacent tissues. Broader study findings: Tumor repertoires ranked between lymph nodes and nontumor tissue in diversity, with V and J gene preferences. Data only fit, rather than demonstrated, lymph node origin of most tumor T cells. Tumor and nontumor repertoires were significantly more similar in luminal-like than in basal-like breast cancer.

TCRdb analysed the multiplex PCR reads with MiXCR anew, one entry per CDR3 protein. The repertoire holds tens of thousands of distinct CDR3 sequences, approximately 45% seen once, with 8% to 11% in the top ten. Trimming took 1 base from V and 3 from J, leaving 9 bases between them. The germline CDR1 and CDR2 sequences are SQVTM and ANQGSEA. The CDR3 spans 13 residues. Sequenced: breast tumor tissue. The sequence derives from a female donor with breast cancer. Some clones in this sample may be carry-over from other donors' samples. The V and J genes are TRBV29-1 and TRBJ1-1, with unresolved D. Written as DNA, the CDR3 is TGCAGCGTTGAAGCGTACGGGGACACTGAAGCTTTCTTT. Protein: CSVEAYGDTEAFF.